The 32 T cell receptor beta chains below all came from one sample that was sequenced in a study of blood T cell repertoires in COVID-19. Profiling relied on immunoSEQ multiplex PCR, and the TCRdb table lists in-frame clones only, not all of them. Seen here are 200,000 or so clones, around 84% observed once, and the top ten hold 5% to 6.5%. The source material was peripheral blood. These TCRs come from a woman aged 55-75 years who had recovered from COVID-19.

The CDR3 region is CASSQGRTEGQETQYF. In DNA form, the CDR3 reads TGTGCCAGCAGCCAAGGTCGAACCGAGGGTCAAGAGACCCAGTACTTC. J is TRBJ2-5 and V is TRBV4-2; TRBD2 might be the D (5 bases). Germline V CDR1 and CDR2: LGHNA, YNFKEQ. The CDR3 is 16 amino acids. Trimming removed 1 base from V and 2 bases from J, with 14 bases in between.

The chain uses TRBV4-1 and TRBJ1-2; 7 bases map to TRBD1. Trimming removed 2 bases from V and 5 bases from J; junction bases left unmatched: 5. Germline lookup yields CDR1 MGHRA and CDR2 YSYEKL. The CDR3 is 14 amino acids. The CDR3 nucleotides read TGCGCCAGCAGCCAACCGGGACAGAGTTATGGCTACACCTTC. This translates into CASSQPGQSYGYTF.

The V call is TRBV4-2, the J call TRBJ2-7; 9 nucleotides match TRBD2. Germline CDR1 is LGHNA and CDR2 is YNFKEQ. After removal of 2 bases from V and 3 bases from J, the junction contained 5 bases not matched to a gene. This CDR3 is 15 amino acids long. The CDR3 DNA is TGTGCCAGCAGCCAATGGCGGGGGGGGCACTACGAGCAGTACTTC. This sequence encodes CASSQWRGGHYEQYF.

CDR3 in DNA: TGCGCCAGCAGCGTTAGGGGATTGGGCTATGGCTACACCTTC. This gives the protein CASSVRGLGYGYTF. V gene TRBV4-1 combines with J gene TRBJ1-2; the D gene is possibly TRBD1 (5 bases). Trimming removed 5 bases at V and 4 bases at J, with 14 bases between. The V gene's germline CDR1 is MGHRA and CDR2 YSYEKL. The CDR3 sequence is 14 residues long.

This chain uses TRBV29-1 with TRBJ2-5, with D possibly matching TRBD2 (6 bases). This CDR3 is 11 amino acids long. The ends were cut back, 3 bases at V and 8 bases at J, with 10 bases in the middle. Germline lookup yields CDR1 SQVTM and CDR2 ANQGSEA. The DNA for the CDR3 is TGCAGCGTTGAGGGGCGGGGAACCCAGTACTTC. Translated, it gives CSVEGRGTQYF.

This clone came up once. The chain employs TRBV7-2 and TRBJ1-2; D is uncertain. V was clipped by 5 bases and J by 8 bases, with 18 bases between them. The CDR3 length is 14 residues. In germline, CDR1 is SGHTA, CDR2 FQGNSA. CDR3 nucleotide sequence: TGTGCCAGCAGCCCGAGTTGGTGGGCACAAGGCTACACCTTC. Its translation is CASSPSWWAQGYTF.

The chain uses TRBV5-8 and TRBJ2-3; the match to TRBD2 covers 8 bases. Germline V gene sequence: CDR1 SGHTS, CDR2 YDEGEE. The CDR3 has 14 amino acids. J was trimmed by 4 bases and V by 5 bases; bases with no gene match: 6. CDR3 coding DNA: TGTGCCAGCAGACCGGGACTAGTCGCAGATACGCAGTATTTT. This codes for CASRPGLVADTQYF.

The chain couples TRBV5-1 to TRBJ2-5; 8 nucleotides agree with TRBD2. CDR1 and CDR2 from the germline V gene are SGHRS and YFSETQ. Germline trimming cut 4 bases from V and 1 base from J; bases unmatched to any gene: 3. The CDR3 spans 14 residues. CDR3 residues: CASSPGGLQETQYF. CDR3 sequence (DNA): TGCGCCAGCAGCCCGGGGGGGCTCCAAGAGACCCAGTACTTC.

The chain is built from TRBV18 and TRBJ1-1; TRBD1 agrees at 7 bases. The germline V gene has CDR1 KGHSH and CDR2 LQKENI. CDR3 length equals 15 residues. J gave up 0 bases and V 4 bases, and 5 bases lay outside the gene matches. The CDR3 DNA reads as TGTGCCAGCTCACAGAACAGGGGATTGAACACTGAAGCTTTCTTT. Translated: CASSQNRGLNTEAFF.

The chain recombines TRBV9 with TRBJ2-3; 11 bases line up with TRBD2. The V gene's germline CDR1 is SGDLS and CDR2 YYNGEE. The CDR3 covers 15 residues. With V trimmed by 1 base and J by 3 bases, 1 base remained unmatched. CDR3 DNA: TGTGCCAGCAGCGTATCTAGCGGGGGGACAGATACGCAGTATTTT. Its protein is CASSVSSGGTDTQYF.

The rearrangement links TRBV6-5 to TRBJ1-6; TRBD1 agrees at 7 bases. From germline, CDR1 is MNHEY and CDR2 SVGAGI. The CDR3 covers 15 residues. Trimming removed 7 bases from V and 4 bases from J; junction bases left unmatched: 7. CDR3 DNA sequence: TGTGCCAGCAACCCGACAGGGACTTATAATTCACCCCTCCACTTT. Residues: CASNPTGTYNSPLHF.

The rearrangement joins TRBV19 to TRBJ1-4, with a tentative D call TRBD1 (6 bases). The CDR3 contains 13 residues. In germline, CDR1 is LNHDA, CDR2 SQIVND (reference sequence). Trimming took off 7 bases at V and 8 bases at J, with 14 bases between the two ends. This chain's CDR3 is CASTRGQGEKLFF. DNA of the CDR3: TGTGCCAGTACGAGGGGACAAGGCGAAAAACTGTTTTTT.

The chain is built from TRBV27 and TRBJ1-2; D unclear. The CDR3 runs 13 residues. Trimming removed 3 bases from V and 5 bases from J, with 10 bases in between. CDR1 and CDR2 (germline): MNHEY, SMNVEV (reference sequence). CDR3 nucleotides: TGTGCCAGCAGTTTTGGAGGGCCGTATGGCTACACCTTC. Protein sequence: CASSFGGPYGYTF.

This CDR3 is CASRPSAGVGTQYF. CDR3 nucleotide sequence: TGTGCCAGCAGACCTAGCGCCGGAGTAGGGACCCAGTACTTC. This rearrangement joins TRBV6-2 or TRBV6-3 to TRBJ2-5, with a weak D call TRBD2 (6 bases). The CDR3 consists of 14 residues. The germline V and J ends were trimmed by 6 bases and 7 bases, with 18 bases remaining between them. The V gene's germline CDR1 is MNHEY and CDR2 SVGEGT.

The gene calls are TRBV9 and TRBJ2-1; TRBD1 aligns across 9 bases. This CDR3 contains 16 residues. Germline V gene sequence: CDR1 SGDLS, CDR2 YYNGEE. The junction had 12 bases not matched to a gene; V was cut back by 2 bases and J by 9 bases. The CDR3, as DNA: TGTGCCAGCAGCGTTCGTGTGGACAGGGGTAATGGTGAGCAGTTCTTC. Amino acid sequence: CASSVRVDRGNGEQFF.

This clone was detected only a few times. CDR3 in DNA: TGTGCCAGCAGCCAGGCGGGGTACACCGGGGAGCTGTTTTTT. This encodes CASSQAGYTGELFF. The V and J genes are TRBV7-3 and TRBJ2-2; tentative D call: TRBD2 (6 bases). V shed 5 bases and J shed 3 bases, with 10 bases lying between them. The CDR3 loop spans 14 amino acids. CDR1 and CDR2 (germline): SGHTA, FQGTGA.

DNA of the CDR3: TGTGCCAGCAGCTTAAGGCAGGGTATATACGAGCAGTACTTC. Protein product: CASSLRQGIYEQYF. The chain links TRBV11-2 to TRBJ2-7, with a tentative D call TRBD1 (5 bases). The CDR3 runs to 14 residues. Between the trimmed V and J ends, which lost 2 bases and 4 bases, there was a span of 12 bases. From germline, CDR1 is SGHAT and CDR2 FQNNGV. Drawing the rest from reference TRBV11-2 and TRBJ2-7, the complete variable domain is EAGVAQSPRYKIIEKRQSVAFWCNPISGHATLYWYQQILGQGPKLLIQFQNNGVVDDSQLPKDRFSAERLKGVDSTLKIQPAKLEDSAVYLCASSLRQGIYEQYFGPGTRLTVT.

The rearrangement joins TRBV25-1 to TRBJ1-1; possible D gene TRBD1, 5 bases. Germline-derived CDR1 and CDR2 are MGHDK and SYGVNS. Trimming pared 1 base from V and 6 bases from J, leaving 6 bases between. The CDR3 is 12 residues long. CDR3 sequence: CASSEWGAEAFF. The CDR3 DNA sequence: TGTGCCAGCAGTGAATGGGGGGCTGAAGCTTTCTTT.

J is TRBJ2-1 and V is TRBV5-1; D ambiguous. Trimming pared 1 base from V and 8 bases from J, leaving 10 bases between. Germline CDR1 and CDR2: SGHRS and YFSETQ. CDR3 length: 13 amino acids. The CDR3 region is CASSLQADYEQFF. The DNA of the CDR3 is TGCGCCAGCAGCTTGCAGGCCGATTATGAGCAGTTCTTC.

This chain's CDR3 is CASSVPTASTDTQYF. CDR3 bases: TGTGCCAGTAGTGTCCCTACCGCCAGCACAGATACGCAGTATTTT. This chain uses TRBV19 with TRBJ2-3; D remains unclear. The germline CDR1 and CDR2 sequences are LNHDA and SQIVND (reference sequence). The CDR3 is 15 residues long. The V gene lost 5 bases and the J gene lost 0 bases, with 12 bases spanning the gap.

This chain connects TRBV19 to TRBJ2-3; 7 nucleotides align to TRBD2. CDR1 LNHDA and CDR2 SQIVND come from the germline V gene (reference sequence). This CDR3 has 15 amino acids. The ends lost 3 bases at V and 3 bases at J; junction bases unmatched: 6. The CDR3 bases are TGTGCCAGTAGTATTGGGGACGGGGGGACAGATACGCAGTATTTT. This translates into CASSIGDGGTDTQYF. Full variable domain (missing parts from reference TRBV19 and TRBJ2-3): DGGITQSPKYLFRKEGQNVTLSCEQNLNHDAMYWYRQDPGQGLRLIYYSQIVNDFQKGDIAEGYSVSREKKESFPLTVTSAQKNPTAFYLCASSIGDGGTDTQYFGPGTRLTVL.

This clone came up once. The V and J genes are TRBV5-8 and TRBJ2-7, with 8 bases fitting TRBD1. The CDR3 runs 18 residues. Looked up from germline, CDR1 is SGHTS and CDR2 is YDEGEE. The V and J ends lost 5 bases and 0 bases, in that order; junction bases with no gene match: 16. The CDR3 sequence is CASRRMIWGQGASYEQYF. In DNA, the CDR3 is TGTGCCAGCAGGAGGATGATATGGGGGCAGGGGGCCTCCTACGAGCAGTACTTC.

The chain recombines TRBV5-4 with TRBJ2-7; 14 nucleotides agree with TRBD2. CDR3 length: 15 amino acids. V dropped 7 bases and J dropped 7; count of bases not matched to a gene: 10. Germline V lookup: CDR1 SGHNT, CDR2 YYREEE (reference sequence). The CDR3 here is CASGPTSGGAGEQYF. CDR3 coding DNA: TGTGCCAGCGGCCCGACTAGCGGGGGGGCAGGGGAGCAGTACTTC.

The rearrangement links TRBV3-1 (or the pseudogene TRBV3-2) to TRBJ1-1; 7 bases match TRBD1. V dropped 4 bases and J dropped 8; count of bases not matched to a gene: 7. The CDR3 consists of 13 residues. Germline CDR1 is LGHDT and CDR2 is YNNKEL (reference sequence). DNA for the CDR3: TGTGCCAGCAGCCCACTGACAGGGAGGGAAGCTTTCTTT. The encoded protein is CASSPLTGREAFF.

V usage is TRBV20-1 and J usage is TRBJ1-3; no firm D call. Trimming cost V 5 bases and J 4 bases, with 6 bases left between them. The germline V gene has CDR1 DFQATT and CDR2 SNEGSKA (reference sequence). The length of the CDR3 is 11 residues. This CDR3 reads CSAQEGNTIYF. The CDR3 nucleotides are TGCAGTGCTCAGGAAGGAAACACCATATATTTT.

CDR3 region: CASSLSPRTSGQETQYF. DNA for the CDR3: TGTGCCAGCAGCTTAAGCCCTCGGACTAGCGGGCAAGAGACCCAGTACTTC. The rearrangement uses TRBV7-3 and TRBJ2-5; 11 bases fit TRBD2. CDR3 length: 17 amino acids. The germline V gene encodes CDR1 SGHTA and CDR2 FQGTGA. With V trimmed by 1 base and J by 2 bases, 6 bases remained unmatched.

DNA of the CDR3: TGCAGCGTTGAGCCCAGCGGGGGGGACAATGAGCAGTTCTTC. Protein: CSVEPSGGDNEQFF. The chain combines TRBV29-1 with TRBJ2-1; 10 bases are a match to TRBD2. The CDR3 consists of 14 residues. V was pared by 3 bases and J by 5 bases, with 4 bases of the junction left unmatched. Germline values: CDR1 SQVTM, CDR2 ANQGSEA.

The chain has TRBV20-1 and TRBJ2-5; D unresolved. V lost 5 bases and J lost 4, with 5 bases in between. Per germline, CDR1 DFQATT and CDR2 SNEGSKA (reference sequence). This CDR3 is 10 amino acids long. The CDR3 here is CSAGRETQYF. CDR3 DNA: TGCAGTGCTGGGCGAGAGACCCAGTACTTC.

The chain combines TRBV5-1 with TRBJ1-4; D is unclear. Trimming pared 0 bases from V and 8 bases from J, leaving 8 bases between. This CDR3 has 13 residues. The germline gives CDR1 SGHRS, CDR2 YFSETQ. This chain's CDR3 is CASSLGAKEKLFF. CDR3 DNA: TGCGCCAGCAGCTTGGGTGCGAAGGAAAAACTGTTTTTT.

This clone was seen ten or more times. The chain uses TRBV19 and TRBJ1-1; TRBD1 is a possible D gene (5 bases). CDR1 is LNHDA, CDR2 SQIVND, per germline (reference sequence). V lost 9 bases to trimming and J lost 3 bases, with 14 bases between them. This CDR3 spans 13 amino acids. The CDR3 DNA reads as TGTGCCAGCCGAGTGGGGGGGTACACTGAAGCTTTCTTT. This sequence encodes CASRVGGYTEAFF.

V is TRBV10-3 and J is TRBJ2-5; a possible D gene is TRBD2 (6 bases). Between the trimmed V and J ends, which lost 6 bases and 2 bases, there was a span of 19 bases. The CDR3 sequence is 16 residues long. Germline values: CDR1 ENHRY, CDR2 SYGVKD. CDR3 nucleotide sequence: TGTGCCATCAGCCCCGGGACCGGAGGGGCACAAGAGACCCAGTACTTC. Its translation: CAISPGTGGAQETQYF.

This sequence joins TRBV30 and TRBJ1-2; tentatively, D is TRBD1 (5 bases). Trimming stripped 4 bases from V and 4 bases from J, with 10 bases between. The V gene's germline CDR1 is GTSNPN and CDR2 SVGIG (reference sequence). The CDR3 is made up of 12 amino acids. The CDR3 coding sequence is TGTGCCTGGAAAGGGACTGGCTATGGCTACACCTTC. Translated, it gives CAWKGTGYGYTF. The variable domain in full, completed from reference TRBV30 and TRBJ1-2, reads SQTIHQWPATLVQPVGSPLSLECTVEGTSNPNLYWYRQAAGRGLQLLFYSVGIGQISSEVPQNLSASRPQDRQFILSSKKLLLSDSGFYLCAWKGTGYGYTFGSGTRLTVV.